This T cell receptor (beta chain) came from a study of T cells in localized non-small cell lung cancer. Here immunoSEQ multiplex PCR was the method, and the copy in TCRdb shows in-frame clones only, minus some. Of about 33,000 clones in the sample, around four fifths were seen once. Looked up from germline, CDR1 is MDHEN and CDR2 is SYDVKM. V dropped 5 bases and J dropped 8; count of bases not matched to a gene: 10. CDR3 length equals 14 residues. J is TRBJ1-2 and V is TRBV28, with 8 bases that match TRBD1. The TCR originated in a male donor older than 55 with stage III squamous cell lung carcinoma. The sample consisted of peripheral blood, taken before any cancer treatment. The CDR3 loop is CASSNGQGGTGYTF. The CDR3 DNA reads TGTGCCAGCAGTAATGGACAGGGAGGAACCGGCTACACCTTC.